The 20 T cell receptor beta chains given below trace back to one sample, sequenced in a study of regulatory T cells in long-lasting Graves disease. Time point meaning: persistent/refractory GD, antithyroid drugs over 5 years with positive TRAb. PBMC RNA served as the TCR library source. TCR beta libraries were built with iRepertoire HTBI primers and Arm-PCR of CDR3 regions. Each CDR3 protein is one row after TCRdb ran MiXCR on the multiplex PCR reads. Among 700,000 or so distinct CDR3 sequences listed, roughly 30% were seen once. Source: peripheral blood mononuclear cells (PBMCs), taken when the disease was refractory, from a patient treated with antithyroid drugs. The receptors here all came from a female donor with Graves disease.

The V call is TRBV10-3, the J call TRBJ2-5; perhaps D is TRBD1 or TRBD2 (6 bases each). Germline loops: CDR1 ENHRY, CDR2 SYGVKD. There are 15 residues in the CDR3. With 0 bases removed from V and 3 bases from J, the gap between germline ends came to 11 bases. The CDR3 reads CAISESRGAEETQYF. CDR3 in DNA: TGTGCCATCAGTGAGTCGAGGGGGGCTGAAGAGACCCAGTACTTC.

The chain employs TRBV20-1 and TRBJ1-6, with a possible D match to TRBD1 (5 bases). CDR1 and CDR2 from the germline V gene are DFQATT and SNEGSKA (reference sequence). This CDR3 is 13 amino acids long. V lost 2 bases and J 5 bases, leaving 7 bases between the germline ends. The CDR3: CSARLGDNSPLHF. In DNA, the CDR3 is TGCAGTGCTAGACTGGGGGATAATTCACCCCTCCACTTT.

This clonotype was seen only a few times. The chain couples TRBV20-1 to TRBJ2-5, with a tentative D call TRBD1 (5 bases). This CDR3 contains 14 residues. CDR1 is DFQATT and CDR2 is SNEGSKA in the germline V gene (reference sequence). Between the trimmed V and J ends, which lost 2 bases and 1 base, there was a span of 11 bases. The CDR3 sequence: CSARKDSPQETQYF. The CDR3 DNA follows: TGCAGTGCTAGAAAAGACAGCCCCCAAGAGACCCAGTACTTC.

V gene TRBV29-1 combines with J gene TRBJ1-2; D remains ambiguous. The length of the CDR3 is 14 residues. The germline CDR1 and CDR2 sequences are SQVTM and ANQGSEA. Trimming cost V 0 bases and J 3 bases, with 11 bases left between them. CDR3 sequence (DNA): TGCAGCGTTGAAGATCTAGGGCTCGACTATGGCTACACCTTC. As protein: CSVEDLGLDYGYTF.

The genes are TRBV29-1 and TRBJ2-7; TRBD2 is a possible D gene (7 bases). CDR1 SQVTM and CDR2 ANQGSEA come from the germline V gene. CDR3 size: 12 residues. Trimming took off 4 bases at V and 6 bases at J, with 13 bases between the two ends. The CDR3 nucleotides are TGCAGCGTTGGCCGGGGGGCGAGCGAGCAGTACTTC. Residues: CSVGRGASEQYF.

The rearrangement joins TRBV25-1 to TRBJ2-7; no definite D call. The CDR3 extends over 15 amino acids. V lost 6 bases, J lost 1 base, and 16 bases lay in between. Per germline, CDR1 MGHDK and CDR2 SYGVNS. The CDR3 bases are TGTGCCAGCAGCTCTGATGTAGTTAGGTCCTACGAGCAGTACTTC. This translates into CASSSDVVRSYEQYF.

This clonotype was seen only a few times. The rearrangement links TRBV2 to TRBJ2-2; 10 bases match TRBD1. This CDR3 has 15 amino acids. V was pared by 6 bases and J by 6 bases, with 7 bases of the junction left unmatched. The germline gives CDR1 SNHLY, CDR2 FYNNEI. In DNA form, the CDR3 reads TGTGCCAGCAGCAACCGACAGGGGGCTTCCGGGGAGCTGTTTTTT. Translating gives CASSNRQGASGELFF. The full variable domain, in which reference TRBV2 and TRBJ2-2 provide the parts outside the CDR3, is EPEVTQTPSHQVTQMGQEVILRCVPISNHLYFYWYRQILGQKVEFLVSFYNNEISEKSEIFDDQFSVERPDGSNFTLKIRSTKLEDSAMYFCASSNRQGASGELFFGEGSRLTVL.

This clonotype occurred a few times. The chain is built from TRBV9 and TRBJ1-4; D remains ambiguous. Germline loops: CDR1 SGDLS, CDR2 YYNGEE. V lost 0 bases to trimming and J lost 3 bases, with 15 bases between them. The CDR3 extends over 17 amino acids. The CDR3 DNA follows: TGTGCCAGCAGCGTAGATGTGAGGAGAAACGCTAATGAAAAACTGTTTTTT. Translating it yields CASSVDVRRNANEKLFF.

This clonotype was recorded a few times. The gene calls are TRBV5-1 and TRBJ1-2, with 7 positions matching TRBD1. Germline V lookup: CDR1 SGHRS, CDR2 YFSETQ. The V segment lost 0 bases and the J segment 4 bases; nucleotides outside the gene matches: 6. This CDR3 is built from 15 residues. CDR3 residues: CASSLVQGESYGYTF. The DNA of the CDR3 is TGCGCCAGCAGCTTGGTCCAGGGGGAGAGCTATGGCTACACCTTC.

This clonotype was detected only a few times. The CDR3 is CASSAGQDWFYNEQFF. In DNA, the CDR3 is TGTGCCAGCAGTGCCGGACAGGATTGGTTCTACAATGAGCAGTTCTTC. The V and J genes are TRBV6-1 and TRBJ2-1; TRBD1 aligns across 7 bases. The V segment lost 4 bases and the J segment 3 bases; nucleotides outside the gene matches: 9. CDR1 MNHNS and CDR2 SASEGT come from the germline V gene. This CDR3 region has 16 residues.

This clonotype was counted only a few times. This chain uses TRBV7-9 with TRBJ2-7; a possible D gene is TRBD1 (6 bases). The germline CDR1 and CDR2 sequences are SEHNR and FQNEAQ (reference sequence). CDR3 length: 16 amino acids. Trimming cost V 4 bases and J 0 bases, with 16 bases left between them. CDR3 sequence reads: CASSSTGRQVSYEQYF. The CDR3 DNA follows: TGTGCCAGCAGCTCAACCGGAAGACAGGTCTCCTACGAGCAGTACTTC. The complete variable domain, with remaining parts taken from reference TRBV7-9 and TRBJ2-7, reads DTGVSQNPRHKITKRGQNVTFRCDPISEHNRLYWYRQTLGQGPEFLTYFQNEAQLEKSRLLSDRFSAERPKGSFSTLEIQRTEQGDSAMYLCASSSTGRQVSYEQYFGPGTRLTVT.

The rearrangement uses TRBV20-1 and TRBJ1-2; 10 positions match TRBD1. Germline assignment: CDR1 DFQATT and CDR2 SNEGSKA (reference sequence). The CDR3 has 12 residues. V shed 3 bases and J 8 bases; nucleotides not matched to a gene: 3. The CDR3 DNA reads TGCAGTGCTAGGGGACAGGGGAGCGGCTACACCTTC. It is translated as CSARGQGSGYTF.

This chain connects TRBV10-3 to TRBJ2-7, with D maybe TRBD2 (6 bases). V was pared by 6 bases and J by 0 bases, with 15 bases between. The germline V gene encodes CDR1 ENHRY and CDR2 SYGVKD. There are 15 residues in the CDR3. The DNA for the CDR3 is TGTGCCATCAGGAACGGAGAGACTAGCTCCTACGAGCAGTACTTC. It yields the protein CAIRNGETSSYEQYF.

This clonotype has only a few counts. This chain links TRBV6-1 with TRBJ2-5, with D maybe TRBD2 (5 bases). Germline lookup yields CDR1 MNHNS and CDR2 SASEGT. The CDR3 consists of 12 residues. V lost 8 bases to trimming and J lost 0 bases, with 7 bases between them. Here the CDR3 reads CASGRDQETQYF. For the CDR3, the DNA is TGTGCCAGCGGGCGGGACCAAGAGACCCAGTACTTC.

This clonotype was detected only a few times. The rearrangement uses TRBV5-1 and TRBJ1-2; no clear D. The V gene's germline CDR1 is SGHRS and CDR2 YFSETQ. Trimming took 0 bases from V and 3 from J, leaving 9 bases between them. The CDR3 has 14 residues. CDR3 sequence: CASSLEATYYGYTF. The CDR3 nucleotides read TGCGCCAGCAGCTTGGAGGCCACCTACTATGGCTACACCTTC. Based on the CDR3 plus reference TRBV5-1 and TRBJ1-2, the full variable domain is KAGVTQTPRYLIKTRGQQVTLSCSPISGHRSVSWYQQTPGQGLQFLFEYFSETQRNKGNFPGRFSGRQFSNSRSEMNVSTLELGDSALYLCASSLEATYYGYTFGSGTRLTVV.

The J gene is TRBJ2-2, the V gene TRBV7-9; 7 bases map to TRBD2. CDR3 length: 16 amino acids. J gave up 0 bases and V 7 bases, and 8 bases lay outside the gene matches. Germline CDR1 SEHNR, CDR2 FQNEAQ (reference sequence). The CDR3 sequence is CASIGGFGTNTGELFF. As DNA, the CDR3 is TGTGCCAGCATCGGGGGGTTCGGTACGAACACCGGGGAGCTGTTTTTT. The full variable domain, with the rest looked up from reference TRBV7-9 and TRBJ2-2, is DTGVSQNPRHKITKRGQNVTFRCDPISEHNRLYWYRQTLGQGPEFLTYFQNEAQLEKSRLLSDRFSAERPKGSFSTLEIQRTEQGDSAMYLCASIGGFGTNTGELFFGEGSRLTVL.

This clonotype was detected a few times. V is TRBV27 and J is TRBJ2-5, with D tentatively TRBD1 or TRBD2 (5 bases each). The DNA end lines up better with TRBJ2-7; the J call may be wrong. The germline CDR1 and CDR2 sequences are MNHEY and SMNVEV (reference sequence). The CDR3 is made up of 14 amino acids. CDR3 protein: CASKLSGTSYEQYF. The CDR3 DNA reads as TGTGCCAGCAAACTGTCCGGGACCTCCTACGAGCAGTACTTC.

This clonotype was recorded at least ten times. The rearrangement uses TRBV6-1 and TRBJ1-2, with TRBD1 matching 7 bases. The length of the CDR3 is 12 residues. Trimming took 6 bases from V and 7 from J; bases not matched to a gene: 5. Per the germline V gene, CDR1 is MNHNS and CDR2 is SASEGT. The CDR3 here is CASRTGEAGYTF. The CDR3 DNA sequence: TGTGCCAGCAGAACAGGGGAGGCTGGCTACACCTTC.

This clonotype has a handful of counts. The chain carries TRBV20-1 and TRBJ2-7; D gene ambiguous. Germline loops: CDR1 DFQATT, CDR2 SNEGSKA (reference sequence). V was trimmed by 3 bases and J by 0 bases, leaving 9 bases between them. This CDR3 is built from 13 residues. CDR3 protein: CSARFAYSYEQYF. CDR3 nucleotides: TGCAGTGCTAGGTTCGCCTACTCCTACGAGCAGTACTTC.

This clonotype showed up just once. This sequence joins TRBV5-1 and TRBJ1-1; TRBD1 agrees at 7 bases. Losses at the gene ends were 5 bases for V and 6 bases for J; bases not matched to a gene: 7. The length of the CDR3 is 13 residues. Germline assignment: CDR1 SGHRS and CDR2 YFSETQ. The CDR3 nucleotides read TGCGCCAGCAGGGGACAGAGTAAGGCTGAAGCTTTCTTT. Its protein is CASRGQSKAEAFF.